One sample yielded the 26 T cell receptor beta chains listed below, sequenced in a study of metastatic and nonmetastatic thyroid tumors. TCRdb re-called clones via MiXCR from the PCR reads. The sample holds 30,000 to 35,000 clones; under 30% are singletons and the top ten take roughly 30%. Ahead of thyroid surgery, no patient had received treatment of any kind. Sequencing input: blood. The source is a female donor with papillary thyroid cancer or a benign thyroid nodule (not recorded which). Some clones in this sample may be carry-over from other donors' samples.

The rearrangement joins TRBV11-2 to TRBJ2-3; 11 bases map to TRBD1. Germline trimming cut 5 bases from V and 5 bases from J; bases unmatched to any gene: 9. Germline V gives CDR1 SGHAT, CDR2 FQNNGV. The CDR3 runs to 16 residues. The CDR3 here is CASSKGTGGWIDTQYF. CDR3 in DNA: TGTGCCAGCAGCAAAGGGACAGGGGGATGGATAGATACGCAGTATTTT.

The chain joins TRBV6-5 to TRBJ1-1; D is ambiguous. V shed 2 bases and J shed 4 bases, with 14 bases lying between them. Germline V gives CDR1 MNHEY, CDR2 SVGAGI. This CDR3 contains 15 residues. The CDR3 loop is CASSYGPVRRTEAFF. The CDR3 DNA reads as TGTGCCAGCAGTTACGGACCAGTGCGACGCACTGAAGCTTTCTTT.

V is TRBV6-1 and J is TRBJ2-2; D gene unclear. The ends were cut back, 2 bases at V and 10 bases at J, with 14 bases in the middle. Germline CDR1 MNHNS, CDR2 SASEGT. This CDR3 is built from 14 residues. CDR3 loop: CASSERKGPEELFF. The CDR3 DNA is TGTGCCAGCAGTGAACGCAAAGGCCCCGAGGAGCTGTTTTTT.

The rearrangement joins TRBV4-3 to TRBJ2-7; TRBD1 matches 8 bases. Germline CDR1 and CDR2: LGHNA and YSLEER. J was trimmed by 0 bases and V by 1 base; bases with no gene match: 8. The CDR3 is 17 amino acids. The CDR3 is CASSQAGPDRDSYEQYF. CDR3 in DNA: TGCGCCAGCAGCCAAGCCGGCCCGGACAGGGACTCCTACGAGCAGTACTTC.

This clone is deemed medium-sized (0.01 to 0.1%). This rearrangement joins TRBV6-1 to TRBJ2-3; 7 bases fit TRBD2. Per the germline V gene, CDR1 is MNHNS and CDR2 is SASEGT. Trimming at V came to 6 bases and at J to 4 bases, leaving 7 bases not matched to a gene. The CDR3 spans 14 residues. CDR3: CASRPLARADTQYF. The CDR3 DNA follows: TGTGCCAGCAGACCACTAGCGAGGGCAGATACGCAGTATTTT.

This clone is medium-sized. This chain joins TRBV28 and TRBJ2-1, with a tentative D call TRBD2 (5 bases). V was trimmed by 2 bases and J by 4 bases, leaving 9 bases between them. This CDR3 is built from 14 residues. Germline CDR1 reads MDHEN; CDR2 reads SYDVKM. The chain's CDR3 is CASSLRRGYNEQFF. CDR3 bases: TGTGCCAGCAGTTTACGACGGGGTTACAATGAGCAGTTCTTC.

V usage is TRBV27 and J usage is TRBJ2-7; perhaps TRBD1 as D (6 bases). Trimming pared 0 bases from V and 3 bases from J, leaving 6 bases between. CDR3 size: 13 residues. The germline V gene encodes CDR1 MNHEY and CDR2 SMNVEV (reference sequence). The CDR3 loop reads CASSLSGGYEQYF. The CDR3 bases are TGTGCCAGCAGTTTATCAGGGGGCTACGAGCAGTACTTC.

The chain recombines TRBV19 with TRBJ1-1; D is perhaps TRBD1 (5 bases). Germline V gives CDR1 LNHDA, CDR2 SQIVND (reference sequence). The CDR3 length is 14 residues. V was shortened by 3 bases and J by 1 base, with 9 bases between the two germline ends. The CDR3 reads CASSIGGWNTEAFF. In DNA, the CDR3 is TGTGCCAGTAGTATTGGGGGTTGGAACACTGAAGCTTTCTTT.

This clone came up a few times. This chain connects TRBV28 to TRBJ2-2; D uncertain. This CDR3 comprises 12 residues. Germline values: CDR1 MDHEN, CDR2 SYDVKM. Trimming shortened V by 3 bases and J by 7 bases, and 6 bases separated the two germline ends. This CDR3 reads CASSFLSGELFF. The CDR3 DNA follows: TGTGCCAGCAGTTTTCTCAGCGGGGAGCTGTTTTTT.

This clone has just a few counts. V usage is TRBV19 and J usage is TRBJ2-2, with 9 bases fitting TRBD2. V lost 0 bases, J lost 5 bases, and 7 bases stayed unmatched. The CDR3 has 17 amino acids. Germline values: CDR1 LNHDA, CDR2 SQIVND (reference sequence). DNA for the CDR3: TGTGCCAGTAGTATAGATGCGGCGGGAGGGGGTACCGGGGAGCTGTTTTTT. Residues: CASSIDAAGGGTGELFF.

This clone has just a few counts. The chain links TRBV6-1 to TRBJ1-2, with D tentatively TRBD1 (6 bases). Trimming pared 0 bases from V and 4 bases from J, leaving 12 bases between. Germline CDR1 is MNHNS and CDR2 is SASEGT. The CDR3 runs 15 residues. DNA for the CDR3: TGTGCCAGCAGTGAAGCGCCAGGGGTGGGCTATGGCTACACCTTC. It specifies CASSEAPGVGYGYTF.

By sample fraction, this clone is medium-sized. The rearrangement uses TRBV6-2 or TRBV6-3 and TRBJ2-1, with 9 bases that match TRBD2. Germline V gives CDR1 MNHEY, CDR2 SVGEGT. CDR3 length: 13 residues. The trim removed 8 bases at V and 8 bases at J, leaving 7 bases unmatched. CDR3 nucleotide sequence: TGTGCCAGCGTCGATAGCGGGAGAGATGAGCAGTTCTTC. Translation: CASVDSGRDEQFF.

This clone came up a few times. This chain links TRBV19 with TRBJ1-6; the D gene is possibly TRBD1 (5 bases). The CDR3 spans 13 residues. V was shortened by 9 bases and J by 5 bases, with 11 bases between the two germline ends. In germline, CDR1 is LNHDA, CDR2 SQIVND (reference sequence). This CDR3 is CASRDLNNSPLHF. Written as DNA, the CDR3 is TGTGCCAGCAGGGATCTAAATAATTCACCCCTCCACTTT.

This clone was counted only a few times. The chain employs TRBV12-3 or TRBV12-4 and TRBJ2-7; 10 bases fit TRBD1. The CDR3 runs to 14 residues. After removal of 6 bases from V and 7 bases from J, the junction contained 9 bases not matched to a gene. The DNA for the CDR3 is TGTGCCAGCAGCCGCAAGGGACAGGGGTGGGAGCAGTACTTC. Encoded protein: CASSRKGQGWEQYF.

This clone was seen a handful of times. The gene calls are TRBV6-1 and TRBJ2-2, with D hard to call. The germline V gene encodes CDR1 MNHNS and CDR2 SASEGT. The CDR3 totals 13 residues. V was pared by 5 bases and J by 4 bases, with 8 bases between. CDR3 loop: CASSWAATGELFF. DNA for the CDR3: TGTGCCAGCAGTTGGGCAGCCACCGGGGAGCTGTTTTTT.

DNA of the CDR3: TGTGCCAGCAGCCCCCACGTTTCTGGAAACACCATATATTTT. Amino acids: CASSPHVSGNTIYF. The rearrangement uses TRBV11-2 and TRBJ1-3; D call uncertain. Germline lookup yields CDR1 SGHAT and CDR2 FQNNGV. Trimming removed 5 bases at V and 1 base at J, with 9 bases between. The CDR3 totals 14 residues.

This chain connects TRBV10-3 to TRBJ2-7, with TRBD2 matching over 9 bases. V gave up 4 bases and J gave up 3 bases; unmatched junction bases: 19. This CDR3 has 19 residues. CDR1 is ENHRY and CDR2 is SYGVKD in the germline V gene. The DNA for the CDR3 is TGTGCCATCAGTGTCGGCAAAACTAGCGGGTTCCCTGGGATCTACGAGCAGTACTTC. This encodes CAISVGKTSGFPGIYEQYF.

Many counts were recorded for this clone. A much larger clone differs from this one at a single base, so this may be a read error. V and J are TRBV20-1 and TRBJ2-7, with 10 bases aligning to TRBD1. Germline loops: CDR1 DFQATT, CDR2 SNEGSKA (reference sequence). This CDR3 has 11 amino acids. The CDR3 nucleotides are TGCAGCGGGGGACAGGGGAACGAGCAGTGCTTC. It yields the protein CSGGQGNEQCF.

This clone was recorded a few times. The same CDR3 also results from other DNA sequences found in this sample. V gene TRBV27 combines with J gene TRBJ2-3, with TRBD2 as a possible D gene (6 bases). The ends were cut back, 6 bases at V and 6 bases at J, with 22 bases in the middle. Germline values: CDR1 MNHEY, CDR2 SMNVEV (reference sequence). This CDR3 comprises 16 residues. CDR3 sequence reads: CASSATSPPVGDTQYF. The CDR3 nucleotides are TGTGCCAGCAGCGCAACTAGCCCCCCGGTAGGGGATACGCAGTATTTT.

In this sample, this clone turned up a few times. The J gene is TRBJ2-6, the V gene TRBV6-1; 10 nucleotides agree with TRBD1. J lost 2 bases, V lost 7 bases, and 5 bases had no gene match. The CDR3 covers 16 residues. Germline V gene sequence: CDR1 MNHNS, CDR2 SASEGT. Here the CDR3 DNA reads TGTGCCAGCAAAAAGACAGGGGGCACTGGGGCCAACGTCCTGACTTTC. It is translated as CASKKTGGTGANVLTF.

This chain connects TRBV27 to TRBJ2-7; the match to TRBD2 covers 7 bases. Germline V gene sequence: CDR1 MNHEY, CDR2 SMNVEV (reference sequence). V lost 2 bases to trimming and J lost 3 bases; unmatched junction nucleotides: 16. The CDR3 length is 18 residues. The CDR3 DNA reads as TGTGCCAGCAGTTTAAAGGGGCGGCAAAGCGGGGTCCGCTACGAGCAGTACTTC. Translating it yields CASSLKGRQSGVRYEQYF.

This clone was seen ten or more times. This CDR3 is missing its conserved last phenylalanine or tryptophan, likely due to a read error. Because the CDR3's place on the DNA is in doubt, the DNA is left out and the CDR3 is given as listed by TCRdb. The chain carries TRBV11-1 and TRBJ1-6; the listed D gene, TRBD1, was not tested against the DNA. The CDR3 length is 16 residues, termini included. From germline, CDR1 is SGHAT and CDR2 FQDESV (reference sequence). The CDR3 reads CASSLSGSGTIHPSTL.

This sequence joins TRBV2 and TRBJ2-5; possibly TRBD1 for D (5 bases). The CDR3 runs to 15 residues. The V and J ends lost 1 base and 0 bases respectively, with 9 bases between them. CDR1 and CDR2 from the germline V gene are SNHLY and FYNNEI. The CDR3 sequence is CASSEGGSHQETQYF. For the CDR3, the DNA is TGTGCCAGCAGTGAAGGGGGCAGCCACCAAGAGACCCAGTACTTC.

This clone has a handful of counts. The chain employs TRBV6-1 and TRBJ1-1; D remains unclear. Trimming removed 5 bases at V and 0 bases at J, with 10 bases between. Per germline, CDR1 MNHNS and CDR2 SASEGT. The CDR3 extends over 14 amino acids. CDR3 nucleotides: TGTGCCAGCAGTAGGGATCCCATGAACACTGAAGCTTTCTTT. This encodes CASSRDPMNTEAFF.

The chain combines TRBV20-1 with TRBJ2-7; TRBD1 agrees at 9 bases. The J segment lost 2 bases and the V segment lost 6 bases, leaving 11 bases of the junction unmatched. Germline CDR1 reads DFQATT; CDR2 reads SNEGSKA (reference sequence). The CDR3 covers 15 residues. The CDR3 nucleotides read TGCAGTGCCCTTTCCCGGACAGGGGCCACCTACGAGCAGTACTTC. It yields the protein CSALSRTGATYEQYF.

The sample holds a few counts of this clone. This rearrangement joins TRBV28 to TRBJ1-2; 7 bases agree with TRBD1. The germline V gene has CDR1 MDHEN and CDR2 SYDVKM. There are 13 residues in the CDR3. The V gene end was trimmed by 5 bases and the J gene end by 8 bases; junction bases not matched to a gene: 8. CDR3 sequence (DNA): TGTGCCAGCAGTCGCCGGGACAGAGGGGGCTACACCTTC. Translated: CASSRRDRGGYTF.